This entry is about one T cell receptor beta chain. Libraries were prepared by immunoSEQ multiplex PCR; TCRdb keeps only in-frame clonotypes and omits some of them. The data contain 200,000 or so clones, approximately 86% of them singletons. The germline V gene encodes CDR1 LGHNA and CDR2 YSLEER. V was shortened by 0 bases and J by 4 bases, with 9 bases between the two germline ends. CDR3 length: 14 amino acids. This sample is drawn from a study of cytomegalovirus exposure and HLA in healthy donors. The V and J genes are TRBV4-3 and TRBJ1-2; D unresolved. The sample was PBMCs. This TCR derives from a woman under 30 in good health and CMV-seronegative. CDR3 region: CASSQELSSYGYTF. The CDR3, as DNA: TGCGCCAGCAGCCAAGAATTATCCAGCTATGGCTACACCTTC.